Shown below are 25 T cell receptor beta chains from a single sample sequenced in a study of cytomegalovirus exposure and HLA in healthy donors. The PCR used 60 Vbeta and 13 Jbeta primers. The method was immunoSEQ multiplex PCR; TCRdb's version includes in-frame clones alone and lacks a portion of them. The data show around 190,000 clones, around 82% seen once. Sequenced material: PBMCs. These receptors were collected from a man in his late teens or twenties in good health and CMV-seronegative.

V and J are TRBV7-9 and TRBJ2-7; possible D gene TRBD1, 7 bases. The CDR3 loop spans 13 amino acids. V was pared by 5 bases and J by 4 bases, with 12 bases between. The germline V gene encodes CDR1 SEHNR and CDR2 FQNEAQ (reference sequence). The CDR3 DNA reads as TGTGCCAGCAGCGCTCAGGGGGGTTACGAGCAGTACTTC. Its translation is CASSAQGGYEQYF.

The V gene is TRBV19, the J gene TRBJ2-7; 9 nucleotides agree with TRBD1. Unmatched junction bases numbered 6, after V lost 5 bases and J lost 4 bases. CDR3 size: 14 residues. Germline CDR1 is LNHDA and CDR2 is SQIVND (reference sequence). The CDR3 protein is CASSAGTGIYEQYF. CDR3 DNA sequence: TGTGCCAGTAGTGCCGGGACAGGGATATACGAGCAGTACTTC. The entire variable domain, with the rest obtained from reference TRBV19 and TRBJ2-7, is as follows: DGGITQSPKYLFRKEGQNVTLSCEQNLNHDAMYWYRQDPGQGLRLIYYSQIVNDFQKGDIAEGYSVSREKKESFPLTVTSAQKNPTAFYLCASSAGTGIYEQYFGPGTRLTVT.

The gene calls are TRBV25-1 and TRBJ2-5, with 8 positions matching TRBD1. Germline loops: CDR1 MGHDK, CDR2 SYGVNS. Unmatched junction bases numbered 2, after V lost 2 bases and J lost 3 bases. The CDR3 runs 14 residues. The CDR3 nucleotides read TGTGCCAGCAGTGAACCGACAGGGGAAGAGACCCAGTACTTC. It specifies CASSEPTGEETQYF.

The chain uses TRBV4-3 and TRBJ2-3, with TRBD2 matching over 11 bases. This CDR3 has 15 residues. Germline lookup yields CDR1 LGHNA and CDR2 YSLEER. Trimming removed 6 bases from V and 3 bases from J; junction bases left unmatched: 5. The CDR3 sequence is CASRLWTSGTDTQYF. CDR3 in DNA: TGCGCCAGCAGGCTATGGACTAGCGGGACAGATACGCAGTATTTT.

The rearrangement joins TRBV6-5 to TRBJ2-7; 7 bases agree with TRBD1. Germline CDR1 reads MNHEY; CDR2 reads SVGAGI. The CDR3 length is 13 residues. The V and J ends lost 7 bases and 6 bases, in that order; junction bases with no gene match: 9. The CDR3 protein is CASTLAGGGEQYF. The CDR3 DNA sequence: TGTGCCAGCACCCTGGCAGGGGGTGGCGAGCAGTACTTC.

The chain is built from TRBV4-2 and TRBJ2-7, with 9 bases matching TRBD1. Germline assignment: CDR1 LGHNA and CDR2 YNFKEQ. The length of the CDR3 is 15 residues. V lost 3 bases to trimming and J lost 3 bases; unmatched junction nucleotides: 6. The CDR3 region is CASSQGQGFNYEQYF. DNA of the CDR3: TGTGCCAGCAGCCAGGGACAGGGCTTCAACTACGAGCAGTACTTC.

This clone has only a few counts. V is TRBV7-9 and J is TRBJ2-7, with D unresolved. CDR3 size: 13 residues. Germline-derived CDR1 and CDR2 are SEHNR and FQNEAQ (reference sequence). V was cut by 1 base and J by 3 bases, with 7 bases left in between. CDR3 DNA sequence: TGTGCCAGCAGCTTAGTGTCCAGCTACGAGCAGTACTTC. It yields the protein CASSLVSSYEQYF.

Here the CDR3 DNA reads TGTGCCACCAGCAGAGAACCGGTTCAAGAAAAACTGTTTTTT. Translation: CATSREPVQEKLFF. The rearrangement joins TRBV15 to TRBJ1-4; D call uncertain. The germline V gene has CDR1 LNHNV and CDR2 YYDKDF (reference sequence). Trimming shortened V by 0 bases and J by 8 bases, and 10 bases separated the two germline ends. The CDR3 spans 14 residues.

The V and J genes are TRBV29-1 and TRBJ2-1, with 8 bases identical to TRBD2. Losses at the gene ends were 7 bases for V and 9 bases for J; bases not matched to a gene: 17. This CDR3 region has 15 residues. Looked up from germline, CDR1 is SQVTM and CDR2 is ANQGSEA. The CDR3 DNA reads as TGCAGCGGTGCCCCTAGACTAGCGCCACTGGTTGAGCAGTTCTTC. Protein product: CSGAPRLAPLVEQFF.

The chain combines TRBV19 with TRBJ2-5, with TRBD2 matching 12 bases. The V segment lost 10 bases and the J segment 3 bases; nucleotides outside the gene matches: 9. The CDR3 runs to 15 residues. In germline, CDR1 is LNHDA, CDR2 SQIVND (reference sequence). CDR3 sequence: CATTTSGSFKETQYF. CDR3 sequence (DNA): TGTGCCACTACGACTAGCGGGAGTTTTAAAGAGACCCAGTACTTC.

The rearrangement uses TRBV18 and TRBJ1-1; D not resolved. Germline values: CDR1 KGHSH, CDR2 LQKENI. The V end lost 2 bases, the J end lost 1 base, and 8 bases lay between the germline ends. The CDR3 is 14 residues long. The CDR3 DNA reads as TGTGCCAGCTCACCAGCAGTTGGGAACACTGAAGCTTTCTTT. Its protein product is CASSPAVGNTEAFF. The whole variable domain, remainder taken from reference TRBV18 and TRBJ1-1, is NAGVMQNPRHLVRRRGQEARLRCSPMKGHSHVYWYRQLPEEGLKFMVYLQKENIIDESGMPKERFSAEFPKEGPSILRIQQVVRGDSAAYFCASSPAVGNTEAFFGQGTRLTVV.

The genes are TRBV5-1 and TRBJ2-3; 10 nucleotides align to TRBD2. Germline V gene lookup returns CDR1 SGHRS and CDR2 YFSETQ. Germline trimming cut 6 bases from V and 2 bases from J; bases unmatched to any gene: 6. CDR3 length: 15 amino acids. The CDR3 is CASNLAGGPTDTQYF. The CDR3 DNA sequence: TGCGCCAGCAATTTAGCGGGAGGCCCCACAGATACGCAGTATTTT.

The V call is TRBV11-2, the J call TRBJ2-5, with a tentative D call TRBD2 (5 bases). The DNA end favors TRBJ2-7, so the J call may be wrong. Germline values: CDR1 SGHAT, CDR2 FQNNGV. CDR3 size: 13 residues. CDR3 bases: TGTGCCAGCAGTCCACCGGGATCCCACGAGCAGTACTTC. Encoded protein: CASSPPGSHEQYF.

The chain recombines TRBV12-5 with TRBJ1-1; D may be TRBD1 (6 bases). V was clipped by 7 bases and J by 1 base, with 13 bases between them. The CDR3 runs 14 residues. CDR1 and CDR2 from the germline V gene are LGHNT and FRNRAP. The CDR3 loop reads CASARAGANTEAFF. In DNA form, the CDR3 reads TGTGCTAGTGCCCGGGCAGGGGCGAACACTGAAGCTTTCTTT.

In its sample, this clone was seen once. This rearrangement joins TRBV11-2 to TRBJ2-3; 7 bases match TRBD1. There are 15 residues in the CDR3. V was clipped by 1 base and J by 6 bases; unmatched bases: 7. In germline, CDR1 is SGHAT, CDR2 FQNNGV. The CDR3 loop reads CASSLVGTVLDTQYF. The DNA for the CDR3 is TGTGCCAGCAGCTTAGTTGGGACAGTGTTGGATACGCAGTATTTT.

Points on this clone: A junction boundary mismatches the germline segment, possibly from a read error. CDR3 amino acids: CSSSSGTGIGETQYF. CDR3 DNA sequence: TGTTCCAGCAGCTCCGGGACAGGGATTGGGGAGACCCAGTACTTC. This rearrangement joins TRBV7-9 to TRBJ2-5; TRBD1 matches at 9 bases. The CDR3 runs 15 residues. CDR1 is SEHNR, CDR2 FQNEAQ, per germline (reference sequence).

V is TRBV5-1 and J is TRBJ2-7; perhaps TRBD1 as D (6 bases). The ends were cut back, 4 bases at V and 3 bases at J, with 17 bases in the middle. Germline V gives CDR1 SGHRS, CDR2 YFSETQ. The CDR3 spans 15 residues. As DNA, the CDR3 is TGCGCCAGCAGCGTTGGCCGGGACATACTCTACGAGCAGTACTTC. Its translation: CASSVGRDILYEQYF.

This chain joins TRBV30 and TRBJ2-7; TRBD1 matches 8 bases. The V segment lost 4 bases and the J segment 6 bases; nucleotides outside the gene matches: 11. CDR1 is GTSNPN and CDR2 is SVGIG in the germline V gene (reference sequence). CDR3 length: 14 amino acids. CDR3 loop: CAWKGDRLIGEQYF. For the CDR3, the DNA is TGTGCCTGGAAGGGGGACAGGTTAATCGGCGAGCAGTACTTC. The full variable domain, in which reference TRBV30 and TRBJ2-7 provide the parts outside the CDR3, is SQTIHQWPATLVQPVGSPLSLECTVEGTSNPNLYWYRQAAGRGLQLLFYSVGIGQISSEVPQNLSASRPQDRQFILSSKKLLLSDSGFYLCAWKGDRLIGEQYFGPGTRLTVT.

The rearrangement joins TRBV7-8 to TRBJ2-1; 9 positions match TRBD2. This CDR3 has 19 residues. The V gene's germline CDR1 is SGHVS and CDR2 FQNEAQ. The V and J ends lost 5 bases and 0 bases, in that order; junction bases with no gene match: 14. CDR3 loop: CASSDHWGREGHSYNEQFF. The CDR3 DNA reads TGTGCCAGCAGCGACCACTGGGGGCGGGAGGGGCACTCCTACAATGAGCAGTTCTTC.

The rearrangement links TRBV4-2 to TRBJ1-2; 9 positions agree with TRBD1. Germline CDR1 reads LGHNA; CDR2 reads YNFKEQ. V trimming: 4 bases; J trimming: 6 bases; junction bases outside the gene matches: 3. This CDR3 contains 13 residues. The CDR3 DNA is TGTGCCAGCAGCCCTACAGGGGGCCATGGCTACACCTTC. As protein: CASSPTGGHGYTF.

The rearrangement uses TRBV14 and TRBJ1-6, with 7 bases lining up with TRBD1. The V segment lost 4 bases and the J segment 8 bases; nucleotides outside the gene matches: 8. The CDR3 has 15 residues. In germline, CDR1 is SGHDN, CDR2 FVKESK. The CDR3 region is CASSLLGGADSPLHF. The CDR3 DNA is TGTGCCAGCAGCCTCTTAGGGGGCGCGGATTCACCCCTCCACTTT.

The V and J genes are TRBV30 and TRBJ2-3, with TRBD1 identical over 8 bases. Germline assignment: CDR1 GTSNPN and CDR2 SVGIG (reference sequence). V trimming: 2 bases; J trimming: 2 bases; junction bases outside the gene matches: 9. This CDR3 is built from 16 residues. The CDR3 DNA sequence: TGTGCCTGGAGTACCCGACAGGGGACGAACACAGATACGCAGTATTTT. It translates to CAWSTRQGTNTDTQYF.

The gene calls are TRBV2 and TRBJ2-1, with D possibly TRBD1 on 6 matching bases. Between the trimmed V and J ends, which lost 2 bases and 5 bases, there was a span of 13 bases. Germline values: CDR1 SNHLY, CDR2 FYNNEI. This CDR3 comprises 15 residues. This chain's CDR3 is CASSETRGKNNEQFF. In nucleotides, the CDR3 is TGTGCCAGCAGTGAAACGAGGGGGAAAAACAATGAGCAGTTCTTC. The full variable domain, rest sourced from reference TRBV2 and TRBJ2-1, is EPEVTQTPSHQVTQMGQEVILRCVPISNHLYFYWYRQILGQKVEFLVSFYNNEISEKSEIFDDQFSVERPDGSNFTLKIRSTKLEDSAMYFCASSETRGKNNEQFFGPGTRLTVL.

Concerning this clone itself: Distinct nucleotide sequences in the sample also encode this CDR3. The chain links TRBV7-9 to TRBJ2-7; no definite D call. CDR3 length: 12 amino acids. V dropped 3 bases and J dropped 0 bases, with 3 bases sitting between them. CDR1 is SEHNR and CDR2 is FQNEAQ in the germline V gene (reference sequence). The CDR3 DNA sequence: TGTGCCAGCAGCTTCTCCTCCTACGAGCAGTACTTC. It translates to CASSFSSYEQYF.

The rearrangement uses TRBV5-6 and TRBJ2-7; 7 nucleotides align to TRBD1. The V and J ends lost 3 bases and 4 bases, in that order; junction bases with no gene match: 16. CDR1 SGHDT and CDR2 YYEEEE come from the germline V gene. This CDR3 is 17 amino acids long. Here the CDR3 reads CASSSMDRTFLMYEQYF. CDR3 nucleotides: TGTGCCAGCAGCTCGATGGACAGGACCTTCCTCATGTACGAGCAGTACTTC.